The 6 T cell receptor beta chains below come from one sample, sequenced in a study of blood T cell repertoires in COVID-19. The method was immunoSEQ multiplex PCR; TCRdb's version includes in-frame clones alone and lacks a portion of them. The table records about 110,000 clones, 84% of them present only once. What was sequenced was peripheral blood. These receptors all stem from a human donor in a cohort sampled during active COVID-19.

The chain combines TRBV19 with TRBJ1-2, with 10 bases matching TRBD1. The CDR3 has 17 residues. V lost 7 bases to trimming and J lost 4 bases; unmatched junction nucleotides: 15. From germline, CDR1 is LNHDA and CDR2 SQIVND (reference sequence). This chain's CDR3 is CASTDTGTGALLYGYTF. The CDR3 DNA follows: TGTGCCAGTACCGATACCGGGACAGGGGCCTTACTCTATGGCTACACCTTC.

This rearrangement joins TRBV5-6 to TRBJ2-5; 14 bases fit TRBD2. Germline V gene sequence: CDR1 SGHDT, CDR2 YYEEEE. CDR3 length: 16 amino acids. Trimming removed 3 bases from V and 7 bases from J; junction bases left unmatched: 8. CDR3 in amino acids: CASSSGTSGSRVTQYF. The DNA of the CDR3 is TGTGCCAGCAGCTCGGGGACTAGCGGGAGCAGGGTGACCCAGTACTTC.

The chain couples TRBV5-1 to TRBJ2-7, with D maybe TRBD2 (5 bases). This CDR3 spans 13 amino acids. V was cut by 2 bases and J by 9 bases, with 15 bases left in between. CDR1 and CDR2 (germline): SGHRS, YFSETQ. In DNA, the CDR3 is TGCGCCAGCAGCTTCCGGGAAGTCCTGTGGCAGTACGTC. Amino acids: CASSFREVLWQYV.

This clone was picked up one time. The rearrangement joins TRBV12-3 or TRBV12-4 to TRBJ2-3; no definite D call. The CDR3 runs 13 residues. Deletions cut 5 bases from V and 2 bases from J, with 8 bases between. DNA for the CDR3: TGTGCCAGCAGTCTTTTATCCACAGATACGCAGTATTTT. Amino acid sequence: CASSLLSTDTQYF.

The rearrangement links TRBV6-6 to TRBJ1-2; no reliable D call. The CDR3 is 14 residues long. V was clipped by 3 bases and J by 8 bases, with 16 bases between them. The germline V gene has CDR1 MNHNY and CDR2 SVGAGI (reference sequence). As DNA, the CDR3 is TGTGCCAGCAGTTATGGCGGACCCAGCGGGGGCTACACCTTC. The encoded protein is CASSYGGPSGGYTF.

The chain recombines TRBV7-2 with TRBJ2-2; D gene ambiguous. This CDR3 region has 15 residues. V dropped 3 bases and J dropped 4 bases, with 12 bases sitting between them. The germline gives CDR1 SGHTA, CDR2 FQGNSA. The CDR3 protein is CASSLIQTSTGELFF. CDR3 DNA: TGTGCCAGCAGCTTGATCCAAACATCCACCGGGGAGCTGTTTTTT.